Listed below are T cell receptor beta chains from one sample, sequenced in a study of response to subunit inactivated influenza vaccine. One entry per CDR3 protein, called by TCRdb with MiXCR from the RT-PCR reads. In the table there are about 780,000 distinct CDR3 sequences, around 18% of which are singletons. This sample comprised PBMCs from blood, obtained roughly 5 days after vaccination. The receptor source for this set is a man in his fifties who received an inactivated influenza vaccine. Each CDR3 is given with its conserved first and last residue. A D gene is named only where the DNA matches it firmly. Expanded clones get a size class; other rows say once, few or many, or leave the size out.

j_call	d_call	v_call	clone_size	cdr3_nt	cdr3_aa
TRBJ2-1	NA	TRBV20-1	NA	TGCAGTGCTAGTACAGAATACAATGAGCAGTTCTTC	CSASTEYNEQFF
TRBJ1-4	NA	TRBV6-6	few	TGTGCCAGCAGTGGTCGGGTGGATGAAAAACTGTTTTTT	CASSGRVDEKLFF
TRBJ2-1	TRBD2	TRBV7-2	few	TGTGCCAGCAGCTTGACTAGCGGCCTTAGGGATGAGCAGTTCTTC	CASSLTSGLRDEQFF
TRBJ2-3	TRBD2	TRBV6-1	few	TGTGCCAGCAGTATAGGACTAGCGGGGACTAAAGGCACAGATACGCAGTATTTT	CASSIGLAGTKGTDTQYF
TRBJ2-7	TRBD2	TRBV7-8	NA	TGTGCCAGCAGCTTAGCGCGACTAGCGGGGTTCCACGAGCAGTACTTC	CASSLARLAGFHEQYF
TRBJ2-5	TRBD1	TRBV20-1	few	TGCAGTGCTCAACCGGGACAGGGGGCCCAAGAGACCCAGTACTTC	CSAQPGQGAQETQYF
TRBJ2-2	TRBD1	TRBV28	NA	TGTGCCAGCCAGGGGGCGGCTCTGGGCACCGGGGAGCTGTTTTTT	CASQGAALGTGELFF
TRBJ2-5	NA	TRBV7-7	NA	TGTGCCAGCAGCCCGAAAGGACTGAGGGAGACCCAGTACTTC	CASSPKGLRETQYF
TRBJ2-7	TRBD1	TRBV7-2	few	TGTGCCAGCAGCTTAGAAACGGGGACAGGGGAACACGAGCAGTACTTC	CASSLETGTGEHEQYF
TRBJ2-2	NA	TRBV11-1	NA	TGTGCCAGCAGCTTAGTTAGTCTTGGCAGAGCGAACACCGGGGAGCTGTTTTTT	CASSLVSLGRANTGELFF
TRBJ2-3	TRBD1	TRBV2	NA	TGTGCCAGCCAGGACAGGGGGCGGAATACGCAGTATTTT	CASQDRGRNTQYF
TRBJ1-6	TRBD1	TRBV5-1	NA	TGCGCCAGCAGCCTAACCCCGACAGGGACTAATTCACCCCTCCACTTT	CASSLTPTGTNSPLHF
TRBJ2-7	TRBD1	TRBV6-2/TRBV6-3	NA	TGTGCCAGCAGTTTCTACAGGGGGTATGCCTACGAGCAGTACTTC	CASSFYRGYAYEQYF
TRBJ1-1	NA	TRBV5-1	NA	TGCGCCAGCAGCCTTGACTTCAGAGGATTTGGCACTGAAGCTTTCTTT	CASSLDFRGFGTEAFF
TRBJ2-3	TRBD2	TRBV20-1	NA	TGCAGTGCTAGCCGAGGACTAGCGCTAAGCACAGATACGCAGTATTTT	CSASRGLALSTDTQYF
TRBJ1-6	NA	TRBV12-3/TRBV12-4	NA	TGTGCCAGCAGTTTGCTCGTGTCACCCCTCCACTTT	CASSLLVSPLHF
TRBJ2-3	NA	TRBV5-6	many	TGTGCCAGCAGCCTCGGTGGGAACACAGATACGCAGTATTTT	CASSLGGNTDTQYF
TRBJ2-5	TRBD1	TRBV29-1	NA	TGCAGCGTTGTAAAGGGGGCAGAGACCCAGTACTTC	CSVVKGAETQYF
TRBJ2-7	NA	TRBV20-1	NA	TGCAGTGCTAGAGTGTGGGGGTTCGACTACGAGCAGTACTTC	CSARVWGFDYEQYF
TRBJ1-1	NA	TRBV30	NA	TGTGCCTGGGGTTTAGCGGGAGCTTTCTTT	CAWGLAGAFF
TRBJ2-7	TRBD1	TRBV5-1	NA	TGCGCCAGCAGCCTCGTTACAGGGGAATCCTACGAGCAGTACTTC	CASSLVTGESYEQYF
TRBJ2-1	NA	TRBV6-2/TRBV6-3	NA	TGTGCCAGCATTAGGGGGGGCGGTTTGACCAATGAGCAGTTCTTC	CASIRGGGLTNEQFF
TRBJ2-7	NA	TRBV12-3/TRBV12-4	few	TGTGCCAGCAGTTCCGACATCCTAACCTACGAGCAGTACTTC	CASSSDILTYEQYF
TRBJ2-1	NA	TRBV6-1	few	TGTGCCAGCAGGCCCTCGGCAGGAGGGGCGAATGAGCAGTTCTTC	CASRPSAGGANEQFF
TRBJ2-2	NA	TRBV4-2	NA	TGTGCCAGCAGCCAAGATCGCCCAGGTTGGACCGGGGAGCTGTTTTTT	CASSQDRPGWTGELFF
TRBJ2-1	TRBD1	TRBV12-3/TRBV12-4	NA	TGTGCCAGCAGTTCACAGACAGGGACCTACAATGAGCAGTTCTTC	CASSSQTGTYNEQFF
TRBJ2-1	NA	TRBV7-9	NA	TGTGCCAGCAGCTCGCTCACGTACACATCCTACAGTGAGCAGTTCTTC	CASSSLTYTSYSEQFF
TRBJ2-3	NA	TRBV6-5	many	TGTGCCAGCAGTTACTCGAGTGGCGGAACTAGCACAGATACGCAGTATTTT	CASSYSSGGTSTDTQYF
TRBJ2-5	NA	TRBV5-1	few	TGCGCCAGCAGCTTGGAAGGGAACGCCCAGTACTTC	CASSLEGNAQYF
TRBJ2-7	NA	TRBV3-1	NA	TGTGCCAGCAGCCAAGCGACCTACCCTGAGCAGTACTTC	CASSQATYPEQYF
TRBJ2-2	NA	TRBV6-5	NA	TGTGCCAGCAGTTACCGACTCCCCGCCTTCACCGGGGAGCTGTTTTTT	CASSYRLPAFTGELFF
TRBJ2-5	NA	TRBV20-1	many	TGCAGTGCTACCCCCGGGAGCAGGCAAGAGACCCAGTACTTC	CSATPGSRQETQYF
TRBJ2-1	NA	TRBV20-1	few	TGCAGTGCTCAGGAAGGAGGGGGGGATGAGCAGTTCTTC	CSAQEGGGDEQFF
TRBJ2-1	TRBD2	TRBV20-1	NA	TGCAGTGCTCGGACTAGCGGGAGGGCCTGGGGTGAGCAGTTCTTC	CSARTSGRAWGEQFF
TRBJ2-7	NA	TRBV12-3/TRBV12-4	NA	TGTGCCAGCAGTCCCCATTCCACCAGCTCCTACGAGCAGTACTTC	CASSPHSTSSYEQYF